These 28 T cell receptor beta chains share one sample of origin, sequenced in a study of T cells and Merkel cell carcinoma outcomes (dated by TCRdb to 2019 to 2021). Receptor amplification or capture employed the immunoSEQ multiplex PCR assay. Entries here come from immuneACCESS through TCRdb and include only in-frame sequences with V and J called. Some clones fail to appear in such tables; in the studies checked, an unresolved V gene covers under half of the shortfall, and the cause of the remainder is unknown. This sample gives 10,000 to 15,000 clones in total; less than 97% of them show up just once. Jointly, the top ten make up approximately 1% of the sample. The sample taken for sequencing was tumor tissue from Merkel cell carcinoma. These TCRs come from a human donor with Merkel cell carcinoma.

The chain has TRBV7-9 and TRBJ1-1, with D uncertain. The CDR3 totals 13 residues. Germline loops: CDR1 SEHNR, CDR2 FQNEAQ (reference sequence). The V end lost 5 bases, the J end lost 0 bases, and 7 bases lay between the germline ends. This CDR3 reads CASSTNMNTEAFF. CDR3 in DNA: TGTGCCAGCAGCACCAATATGAACACTGAAGCTTTCTTT.

The V call is TRBV11-2, the J call TRBJ2-1, with TRBD2 matching 8 bases. The CDR3 has 15 residues. Germline-derived CDR1 and CDR2 are SGHAT and FQNNGV. Trimming at V came to 5 bases and at J to 7 bases, leaving 10 bases not matched to a gene. The CDR3 bases are TGTGCCAGCAGCCCACCTAGACTAGCGAGGAATGAGCAGTTCTTC. This codes for CASSPPRLARNEQFF.

This CDR3 reads CASSRDLGVTEAFF. The CDR3 DNA reads as TGTGCCAGCAGCCGCGATTTAGGGGTAACTGAAGCTTTCTTT. V and J are TRBV7-2 and TRBJ1-1, with D possibly being TRBD1 (5 bases). CDR1 SGHTA and CDR2 FQGNSA come from the germline V gene. V was pared by 5 bases and J by 5 bases, with 15 bases between. The CDR3 runs 14 residues.

The chain's CDR3 is CAISRDDSTLTEAFF. In DNA, the CDR3 is TGTGCCATCTCCCGGGACGACTCTACGCTCACTGAAGCTTTCTTT. The chain couples TRBV10-3 to TRBJ1-1; the D gene is possibly TRBD1 (5 bases). CDR1 and CDR2 from the germline V gene are ENHRY and SYGVKD. This CDR3 has 15 residues. The V gene lost 8 bases and the J gene lost 4 bases, with 20 bases spanning the gap.

The count of this clone is one. This chain joins TRBV4-2 and TRBJ2-1, with D perhaps TRBD1 or TRBD2 (5 bases each). CDR1 is LGHNA and CDR2 is YNFKEQ in the germline V gene. The length of the CDR3 is 14 residues. The V gene lost 0 bases and the J gene lost 9 bases, with 12 bases spanning the gap. The CDR3 protein is CASSQDEGIGEQFF. The CDR3 DNA is TGTGCCAGCAGCCAAGATGAGGGGATCGGTGAGCAGTTCTTC.

The V and J genes are TRBV9 and TRBJ2-3, with TRBD1 as a possible D gene (5 bases). The CDR3 is 13 residues long. V lost 4 bases to trimming and J lost 1 base, with 7 bases between them. Germline lookup yields CDR1 SGDLS and CDR2 YYNGEE. For the CDR3, the DNA is TGTGCCAGCAGCTTACAGGGCACAGATACGCAGTATTTT. This translates into CASSLQGTDTQYF.

This chain joins TRBV11-3 and TRBJ1-5; no definite D call. Germline values: CDR1 SGHNT, CDR2 YENEEA. Trimming pared 5 bases from V and 2 bases from J, leaving 7 bases between. This CDR3 has 13 amino acids. The CDR3 loop reads CASSQDGNQPQHF. The CDR3 DNA is TGTGCCAGCAGCCAGGACGGCAATCAGCCCCAGCATTTT.

The chain is built from TRBV28 and TRBJ2-2; no reliable D call. Germline V gene sequence: CDR1 MDHEN, CDR2 SYDVKM. The CDR3 has 14 residues. Trimming cost V 6 bases and J 0 bases, with 8 bases left between them. Written as DNA, the CDR3 is TGTGCCAGCAGCAGATACGCGAACACCGGGGAGCTGTTTTTT. Its translation: CASSRYANTGELFF.

The chain employs TRBV9 and TRBJ2-1, with 8 bases identical to TRBD2. Germline trimming cut 4 bases from V and 8 bases from J; bases unmatched to any gene: 14. This CDR3 is 16 amino acids long. The germline CDR1 and CDR2 sequences are SGDLS and YYNGEE. Here the CDR3 DNA reads TGTGCCAGCAGCCCAAAACCCTTTACTAGCGGCCATGAGCAGTTCTTC. As protein: CASSPKPFTSGHEQFF.

The rearrangement joins TRBV29-1 to TRBJ2-3, with D unclear. V was cut by 5 bases and J by 5 bases, with 14 bases left in between. The CDR3 is made up of 13 amino acids. Per the germline V gene, CDR1 is SQVTM and CDR2 is ANQGSEA. CDR3 sequence (DNA): TGCAGCGTTATAATCGAGTCCGGAGATACGCAGTATTTT. Encoded protein: CSVIIESGDTQYF.

The gene calls are TRBV9 and TRBJ2-3; 9 nucleotides line up with TRBD2. Germline V gives CDR1 SGDLS, CDR2 YYNGEE. CDR3 size: 16 residues. V was clipped by 0 bases and J by 0 bases; unmatched bases: 2. The chain's CDR3 is CASSVVAGASTDTQYF. The CDR3 DNA is TGTGCCAGCAGCGTAGTAGCGGGGGCTAGCACAGATACGCAGTATTTT.

The chain carries TRBV11-2 and TRBJ2-5; maybe TRBD1 (5 bases). The length of the CDR3 is 15 residues. The V gene lost 7 bases and the J gene lost 5 bases, with 20 bases spanning the gap. Germline V CDR1 and CDR2: SGHAT, FQNNGV. This CDR3 is CASTKQVRLGETQYF. CDR3 sequence (DNA): TGTGCCAGCACCAAACAGGTTCGGCTTGGGGAGACCCAGTACTTC.

V gene TRBV7-6 combines with J gene TRBJ2-3; 13 nucleotides match TRBD2. J lost 4 bases, V lost 0 bases, and 4 bases had no gene match. The CDR3 is 17 amino acids. CDR1 is SGHVS and CDR2 is FNYEAQ in the germline V gene. DNA for the CDR3: TGTGCCAGCAGCTTAGCTGGACTAGCGGGAGTTGCAGATACGCAGTATTTT. It is translated as CASSLAGLAGVADTQYF.

V usage is TRBV12-1 and J usage is TRBJ2-3; the listed D gene, TRBD2, was not tested against the DNA. TRBV12-1 is labeled a pseudogene. The length of the CDR3 is 17 residues. In DNA form, the CDR3 reads TGTGCCAGCAGCTCCTCTGGCGGGAGGGCCCTCTGGGATACGCAGTATTTT. It encodes CASSSSGGRALWDTQYF.

V gene TRBV6-1 combines with J gene TRBJ2-3; 12 positions match TRBD1. CDR3 length: 15 residues. V lost 6 bases and J lost 10; bases outside the gene matches: 11. Per the germline V gene, CDR1 is MNHNS and CDR2 is SASEGT. The CDR3 coding sequence is TGTGCCAGCAGATTACCGGGACAGGGGGCCGAAGCGCAGTATTTT. This codes for CASRLPGQGAEAQYF.

The J gene is TRBJ2-3, the V gene TRBV5-8, with D hard to call. The germline V gene encodes CDR1 SGHTS and CDR2 YDEGEE. This CDR3 has 14 residues. Trimming cost V 2 bases and J 0 bases, with 7 bases left between them. The CDR3 region has the DNA TGTGCCAGCAGCTTAGAGTGGAGCACAGATACGCAGTATTTT. Residues: CASSLEWSTDTQYF.

A single count supports this clone. This chain joins TRBV5-1 and TRBJ1-3; D uncertain. Between the trimmed V and J ends, which lost 0 bases and 7 bases, there was a span of 14 bases. The germline CDR1 and CDR2 sequences are SGHRS and YFSETQ. CDR3 length equals 15 residues. The CDR3 protein is CASSLVSEGKNTIYF. For the CDR3, the DNA is TGCGCCAGCAGCTTGGTGTCAGAAGGGAAGAACACCATATATTTT.

About this clone itself: Mismatch with germline at one junction end may stem from a read error. V gene TRBV6-1 combines with J gene TRBJ2-5; 7 bases agree with TRBD2. Germline-derived CDR1 and CDR2 are MNHNS and SASEGT. The CDR3 sequence is 17 residues long. The CDR3 sequence is CASSETSVWFTQETRYF. For the CDR3, the DNA is TGTGCCAGCAGTGAAACTAGCGTCTGGTTCACCCAAGAGACCCGGTACTTC.

The CDR3 nucleotides read TGTGCCAGCAGCGTAGCCGGGACAGGCTTCGACGAGCAGTACTTC. The encoded protein is CASSVAGTGFDEQYF. The chain links TRBV9 to TRBJ2-7; TRBD1 matches at 8 bases. The germline V gene encodes CDR1 SGDLS and CDR2 YYNGEE. Trimming took 0 bases from V and 5 from J; bases not matched to a gene: 7. The CDR3 length is 15 residues.

The chain carries TRBV18 and TRBJ1-2; D gene ambiguous. Germline values: CDR1 KGHSH, CDR2 LQKENI. V dropped 6 bases and J dropped 0 bases, with 20 bases sitting between them. The CDR3 totals 17 residues. CDR3 sequence reads: CASSPLPPAGANYGYTF. CDR3 in DNA: TGTGCCAGCTCGCCGCTCCCCCCGGCCGGGGCTAACTATGGCTACACCTTC.

The chain carries TRBV9 and TRBJ2-7; TRBD1 matches 10 bases. The CDR3 is made up of 16 amino acids. V shed 3 bases, J shed 5 bases, and the junction held 11 bases outside the gene matches. Germline CDR1 SGDLS, CDR2 YYNGEE. The CDR3 DNA reads as TGTGCCAGCAGCGCAACCGTGACAGGGGGCCGGGACGAGCAGTACTTC. As protein: CASSATVTGGRDEQYF.

Only one count was recorded for this clone. This rearrangement joins TRBV27 to TRBJ2-1; no clear D. CDR1 and CDR2 from the germline V gene are MNHEY and SMNVEV (reference sequence). This CDR3 comprises 11 residues. The V gene lost 7 bases and the J gene lost 3 bases, with 4 bases spanning the gap. The CDR3 loop reads CASKGYNEQFF. DNA for the CDR3: TGTGCCAGCAAGGGCTACAATGAGCAGTTCTTC.

Comments on this clone: A read error may produce the germline difference seen at one junction end. The CDR3 region has the DNA TGTGCCAGCAGCCGGGAAGAGGGATACAATCAGCCTCAGCATTTT. As protein: CASSREEGYNQPQHF. This chain links TRBV7-9 with TRBJ1-5; D remains ambiguous. Germline-derived CDR1 and CDR2 are SEHNR and FQNEAQ (reference sequence). The CDR3 loop spans 15 amino acids.

This chain connects TRBV28 to TRBJ1-4; D not certain. The CDR3 contains 15 residues. Germline CDR1 MDHEN, CDR2 SYDVKM. The germline V and J ends were trimmed by 2 bases and 7 bases, with 14 bases remaining between them. CDR3 nucleotide sequence: TGTGCCAGCAGTTTACCGATAGGCGGGAGTGAAAAACTGTTTTTT. This encodes CASSLPIGGSEKLFF.

V gene TRBV4-1 combines with J gene TRBJ2-5; D is unresolved. CDR3 size: 14 residues. The ends were cut back, 1 base at V and 4 bases at J, with 10 bases in the middle. The germline V gene has CDR1 MGHRA and CDR2 YSYEKL. The CDR3 nucleotides read TGCGCCAGCAGCCAAGTTGAGTTAGGAGAGACCCAGTACTTC. It yields the protein CASSQVELGETQYF.

This clone is a singleton in its sample. This chain joins TRBV7-9 and TRBJ2-3, with TRBD2 as a possible D gene (6 bases). The CDR3 totals 12 residues. The germline CDR1 and CDR2 sequences are SEHNR and FQNEAQ (reference sequence). V shed 4 bases and J shed 4 bases, with 6 bases lying between them. CDR3 nucleotides: TGTGCCAGCAGCTGGAGGGCAGATACGCAGTATTTT. Translation gives CASSWRADTQYF.

This clone was seen a handful of times. The V call is TRBV20-1, the J call TRBJ2-5; D unresolved. Germline V gives CDR1 DFQATT, CDR2 SNEGSKA (reference sequence). V lost 5 bases, J lost 5 bases, and 6 bases lay in between. CDR3 size: 10 residues. The CDR3 reads CSASQETQYF. The CDR3 DNA reads TGCAGTGCTTCCCAGGAGACCCAGTACTTC.

The sample holds one count of this clone. The J gene is TRBJ2-7, the V gene TRBV5-1; D may be TRBD2 (6 bases). Germline-derived CDR1 and CDR2 are SGHRS and YFSETQ. Trimming stripped 5 bases from V and 4 bases from J, with 16 bases between. The CDR3 has 14 residues. CDR3 in amino acids: CASRTSGLRYEQYF. The CDR3 region has the DNA TGCGCCAGCAGGACGTCGGGACTCCGATACGAGCAGTACTTC. The variable domain in full, completed from reference TRBV5-1 and TRBJ2-7, reads KAGVTQTPRYLIKTRGQQVTLSCSPISGHRSVSWYQQTPGQGLQFLFEYFSETQRNKGNFPGRFSGRQFSNSRSEMNVSTLELGDSALYLCASRTSGLRYEQYFGPGTRLTVT.